These 21 T cell receptor beta chains were all obtained from the same sample, sequenced in a study of T cells in Graves' hyperthyroidism and ophthalmopathy. TCR beta CDR3 regions were amplified from RNA transcripts. HTBI primers were employed in a first-round RT-PCR of the TCR CDR3. MiXCR was run by TCRdb on the multiplex PCR reads, yielding one entry per CDR3 protein. The sample lists roughly 740,000 distinct CDR3 sequences, roughly 15% seen once, with under 10% in the top ten. The sequencing input was blood. The receptors were sampled from a man between 18 and 29 years old with Graves' hyperthyroidism.

Ten or more counts support this clonotype. The chain couples TRBV28 to TRBJ1-1; unclear D gene. Trimming shortened V by 1 base and J by 5 bases, and 11 bases separated the two germline ends. There are 14 residues in the CDR3. Germline CDR1 MDHEN, CDR2 SYDVKM. CDR3 region: CASSLYGIMTEAFF. CDR3 in DNA: TGTGCCAGCAGTTTATACGGGATTATGACTGAAGCTTTCTTT.

This clonotype was detected ten times or more. The chain recombines TRBV28 with TRBJ2-1; 7 nucleotides match TRBD1. Trimming removed 10 bases from V and 4 bases from J; junction bases left unmatched: 10. The germline gives CDR1 MDHEN, CDR2 SYDVKM. This CDR3 region has 14 residues. In DNA, the CDR3 is TGTGCCACGAATCCTTTGGGACAGTACAATGAGCAGTTCTTC. Protein sequence: CATNPLGQYNEQFF.

The chain uses TRBV19 and TRBJ2-1; D is tentatively TRBD1 or TRBD2 (5 bases each). The germline CDR1 and CDR2 sequences are LNHDA and SQIVND (reference sequence). Trimming took off 7 bases at V and 7 bases at J, with 23 bases between the two ends. This CDR3 contains 16 residues. CDR3 nucleotides: TGTGCCAGTACCACGAGAGGGCAGGGTGGCGTGAATGAGCAGTTCTTC. It translates to CASTTRGQGGVNEQFF.

The chain uses TRBV7-2 and TRBJ1-6; D not certain. Per the germline V gene, CDR1 is SGHTA and CDR2 is FQGNSA. The V end was cut by 1 base, the J end by 8 bases, with 12 bases between. The CDR3 extends over 15 amino acids. CDR3 coding DNA: TGTGCCAGCAGCTTAGAATCAAGGGTAGATTCACCCCTCCACTTT. Translation gives CASSLESRVDSPLHF.

The chain carries TRBV5-1 and TRBJ1-4, with D tentatively TRBD1 (6 bases). Germline-derived CDR1 and CDR2 are SGHRS and YFSETQ. The CDR3 covers 14 residues. Trimming shortened V by 2 bases and J by 8 bases, and 13 bases separated the two germline ends. The CDR3 nucleotides read TGCGCCAGCAGCTTACAGGGCGGGTACGAAAAACTGTTTTTT. Its protein is CASSLQGGYEKLFF.

This clonotype was recorded many times. CDR3: CSARGASGNNYNEQFF. In DNA, the CDR3 is TGCAGTGCTAGGGGTGCGAGCGGGAACAATTACAATGAGCAGTTCTTC. The J gene is TRBJ2-1, the V gene TRBV20-1, with TRBD2 matching 7 bases. Per germline, CDR1 DFQATT and CDR2 SNEGSKA (reference sequence). This CDR3 is built from 16 residues. Trimming removed 3 bases from V and 4 bases from J; junction bases left unmatched: 12.

The sample holds a few counts of this clonotype. A read error may explain this, as a much larger clone is one base away. V usage is TRBV28 and J usage is TRBJ2-7, with 10 bases aligning to TRBD2. The CDR3 sequence is 15 residues long. Germline V lookup: CDR1 MDHEN, CDR2 SYDVKM. The V segment lost 6 bases and the J segment 0 bases; nucleotides outside the gene matches: 5. The CDR3 DNA reads TGTGCCAGCAGGTCGAGCGGGGGGGGCTCCTACGAGCAGTACTTC. It codes for CASRSSGGGSYEQYF.

This clonotype was recorded at least ten times. The V call is TRBV2, the J call TRBJ2-1; the D is unclear. Germline-derived CDR1 and CDR2 are SNHLY and FYNNEI. V lost 3 bases and J lost 3, with 12 bases in between. The CDR3 is made up of 15 amino acids. Here the CDR3 DNA reads TGTGCCAGCAGTGAGGGCAGCCTACACTACAATGAGCAGTTCTTC. Translation gives CASSEGSLHYNEQFF.

In this sample, this clonotype turned up a few times. The CDR3: CASSARDQRNNEQFF. The CDR3 DNA follows: TGTGCCAGCAGTGCCAGGGATCAGCGGAACAATGAGCAGTTCTTC. The rearrangement links TRBV25-1 to TRBJ2-1; D tentatively reads TRBD1 or TRBD2 (5 bases each). Trimming removed 4 bases from V and 5 bases from J, with 15 bases in between. This CDR3 has 15 amino acids. The germline CDR1 and CDR2 sequences are MGHDK and SYGVNS. The full variable domain, completed using reference TRBV25-1 and TRBJ2-1, is EADIYQTPRYLVIGTGKKITLECSQTMGHDKMYWYQQDPGMELHLIHYSYGVNSTEKGDLSSESTVSRIRTEHFPLTLESARPSHTSQYLCASSARDQRNNEQFFGPGTRLTVL.

At least ten counts were recorded for this clonotype. This sequence joins TRBV28 and TRBJ1-1; 10 bases line up with TRBD1. Germline CDR1 reads MDHEN; CDR2 reads SYDVKM. The J segment lost 4 bases and the V segment lost 5 bases, leaving 7 bases of the junction unmatched. The CDR3 extends over 15 amino acids. CDR3 sequence (DNA): TGTGCCAGCAGTACCTGGACAGGGGGAGTCACTGAAGCTTTCTTT. It translates to CASSTWTGGVTEAFF.

V is TRBV10-2 and J is TRBJ1-6, with TRBD1 identical over 8 bases. V trimming: 8 bases; J trimming: 10 bases; junction bases outside the gene matches: 13. The CDR3 runs 15 residues. Per the germline V gene, CDR1 is WSHSY and CDR2 is SAAADI. The CDR3 sequence: CASGRDRQFVSPLHF. The CDR3 DNA is TGCGCCAGCGGAAGGGACAGGCAATTTGTATCACCCCTCCACTTT.

This clonotype was seen ten or more times. The V and J genes are TRBV2 and TRBJ2-2; no clear D. Per the germline V gene, CDR1 is SNHLY and CDR2 is FYNNEI. This CDR3 is built from 13 residues. V shed 11 bases and J shed 0 bases, with 10 bases lying between them. The CDR3 bases are TGTGCCGTTGGATCATCGAACACCGGGGAGCTGTTTTTT. Protein sequence: CAVGSSNTGELFF.

This chain joins TRBV2 and TRBJ1-3; the match to TRBD1 covers 9 bases. CDR1 SNHLY and CDR2 FYNNEI come from the germline V gene. Trimming removed 6 bases from V and 7 bases from J; junction bases left unmatched: 4. This CDR3 is built from 13 residues. CDR3 in DNA: TGTGCCAGCAGCCAGGGACAGGGCAACACCATATATTTT. It translates to CASSQGQGNTIYF.

The table lists this clonotype with many counts. The chain is built from TRBV2 and TRBJ2-1, with TRBD2 identical over 7 bases. From germline, CDR1 is SNHLY and CDR2 FYNNEI. The CDR3 is 15 amino acids. V lost 8 bases to trimming and J lost 4 bases; unmatched junction nucleotides: 11. The CDR3, as DNA: TGTGCCAGCGGGTCCATCAGCGGGATGTACAATGAGCAGTTCTTC. Translation gives CASGSISGMYNEQFF.

This clonotype was counted between two and nine times. J is TRBJ2-5 and V is TRBV10-3; D call uncertain. Trimming left V 4 bases short and J 2 bases short, with 8 bases between. This CDR3 contains 13 residues. In germline, CDR1 is ENHRY, CDR2 SYGVKD. The CDR3: CAISVTDQETQYF. CDR3 DNA: TGTGCCATCAGTGTGACGGATCAAGAGACCCAGTACTTC.

This clonotype appeared a few times. This sequence joins TRBV11-2 and TRBJ2-1; the D is unclear. Trimming removed 1 base from V and 4 bases from J, with 11 bases in between. This CDR3 has 15 amino acids. Germline CDR1 and CDR2: SGHAT and FQNNGV. The DNA for the CDR3 is TGTGCCAGCAGCTTAGTGTTGGAGCTATACAATGAGCAGTTCTTC. Residues: CASSLVLELYNEQFF. Supplemented by reference TRBV11-2 and TRBJ2-1, the full variable domain reads EAGVAQSPRYKIIEKRQSVAFWCNPISGHATLYWYQQILGQGPKLLIQFQNNGVVDDSQLPKDRFSAERLKGVDSTLKIQPAKLEDSAVYLCASSLVLELYNEQFFGPGTRLTVL.

This clonotype was picked up a small number of times. DNA of the CDR3: TGCAGTGCTAGGGACGGCGGGAGTTACTCCTACAATGAGCAGTTCTTC. This encodes CSARDGGSYSYNEQFF. The V and J genes are TRBV20-1 and TRBJ2-1; 7 bases line up with TRBD2. The CDR3 is 16 amino acids. The germline gives CDR1 DFQATT, CDR2 SNEGSKA (reference sequence). V lost 3 bases and J lost 0; bases outside the gene matches: 8.

The chain has TRBV5-6 and TRBJ1-1; no clear D gene. CDR3 size: 15 residues. Germline V gene data show CDR1 as SGHDT and CDR2 as YYEEEE. The V gene lost 3 bases and the J gene lost 1 base, with 13 bases spanning the gap. The CDR3, as DNA: TGTGCCAGCAGCTCGTGGGAGACGGGGAACACTGAAGCTTTCTTT. Translation gives CASSSWETGNTEAFF.

This clonotype was counted only a few times. The J gene is TRBJ2-7, the V gene TRBV10-3; the D gene is possibly TRBD2 (6 bases). The CDR3 contains 12 residues. Germline CDR1 ENHRY, CDR2 SYGVKD. With 4 bases removed from V and 7 bases from J, the gap between germline ends came to 11 bases. In nucleotides, the CDR3 is TGTGCCATCAGTGCCATCCGGGGGGAGCAGTACTTC. This gives the protein CAISAIRGEQYF.

This chain joins TRBV6-1 and TRBJ2-1; 7 bases line up with TRBD2. The germline V gene has CDR1 MNHNS and CDR2 SASEGT. V dropped 6 bases and J dropped 3; count of bases not matched to a gene: 8. The CDR3 is 15 amino acids. The CDR3 sequence: CASSSTSSDYNEQFF. The DNA for the CDR3 is TGTGCCAGCAGCTCGACTAGCAGCGACTACAATGAGCAGTTCTTC.

There are a few counts of this clonotype. The CDR3: CASSPVFRDPYGYTF. CDR3 DNA: TGTGCCAGCAGTCCCGTTTTCCGGGACCCCTATGGCTACACCTTC. V is TRBV6-9 and J is TRBJ1-2, with TRBD1 as a possible D gene (5 bases). V was clipped by 5 bases and J by 4 bases, with 17 bases between them. Germline V gene sequence: CDR1 MNHGY, CDR2 SVAAGI. CDR3 length equals 15 residues.